This T cell receptor beta chain was sequenced in a study of blood T cell repertoires in COVID-19 (dated by TCRdb to the early 2020s). For the wider study: Samples covering the acute and convalescent phases of COVID-19 were provided by collaborators in the United States, Italy and Spain. The material from the prospective study consisted of cDNA or gDNA derived from T cells, B-cell-depleted T cells, or PBMCs. The dataset comprised deeply sampled blood TCRbeta repertoires from subjects exposed to, actively infected with, or recovered from COVID-19. A freely available public database, intended as a resource for researchers studying the immune response to SARS-CoV-2, is where the repertoires were released. Samples were obtained from the ongoing ImmuneRACE study (first 160 participants) and from 1,254 subjects provided by 6 global collaborators. A de-identified subject ID, COVID-19 status, age in years and sex were almost always included in the sample metadata. Where available, HLA class I and class II types were taken from metadata supplied by the sample provider and were not determined by assay-based typing.

Samples from volunteer blood donors who had recovered from COVID-19 were contributed by a second Seattle source. Collaborating institutions collected whole blood in K2EDTA tubes following their own protocols. Collaborator samples were shipped for TCRbeta analysis as frozen whole blood, isolated PBMCs, or DNA extracted from either sample type. The paper as a whole reports these results and caveats: How much clinical and demographic metadata was included differed by source and by participant, and the metadata was provided uncurated.

TCRbeta CDR3 regions were amplified from genomic DNA by means of the immunoSEQ Assay, a bias-controlled multiplex PCR. The authors' analysis ran thus. The number of nucleated cells in each sample was estimated from the amplification of reference gene primers within the assay. To quantify the absolute abundance of each unique TCRbeta CDR3 rearrangement, sequence reads were collapsed and filtered. For each sample, productive Simpson clonality was calculated as the square root of Simpson's diversity index across productive rearrangements. TCRdb's version of the immuneACCESS table is confined to in-frame rearrangements and falls short of the full clone set. An unresolved V gene accounts for under half of the shortfall where checked; the remainder is of unknown origin. V, J and clone size are those of that table, while D and trimming were read from the DNA. Here the sample has around 240,000 clones; 70% to 85% occur a single time. The top ten clonotypes cover 1.4% of the sample.

This clone was picked up one time. Its antigen has not been determined. Per-base qualities were not stored, and no clone one base away is much larger. The CDR3 runs 12 residues from the cysteine to the phenylalanine. The read is trimmed to its CDR3 DNA, 36 bases read in frame from base 1. V and J lose 8 bases and 3 bases, and a span of 10 bases separates them. From the germline V gene, CDR1 is MNHNS and CDR2 is SASEGT. The receptor's source is a woman in her thirties or forties who had recovered from COVID-19. Sequenced input: peripheral blood. The chain uses TRBV6-1 and TRBJ1-1; the D segment cannot be called with confidence. Here is the DNA: TGTGCCAGCGGCACAGTCTACACTGAAGCTTTCTTT. The encoded protein is CASGTVYTEAFF.